This T cell receptor (beta chain) stems from a study of CD8+ T cells in alopecia areata. General study points: Scalp lesions, especially in alopecia totalis/universalis, had higher clonality than normal scalp.

After isolation, RNA underwent reverse transcription to generate cDNA as the sequencing template. Sequencing used immunoSEQ multiplex PCR; TCRdb keeps in-frame clones, though not all of them. The data show tens of thousands of clones, with over 60% seen just once and under 20% held by the top ten. As to this clone: Its antigen is not identified.

V lost 4 bases, J lost 8 bases, and 4 bases stayed unmatched. The V gene's germline CDR1 is SGHVS and CDR2 FQNEAQ. The CDR3 totals 13 residues. V and J are TRBV7-8 and TRBJ2-1; 8 nucleotides align to TRBD2. The TCR originated in a human donor with alopecia areata. Sequencing input: NKG2D-low CD8+ T cells sorted from blood. DNA for the CDR3: TGTGCCAGCAGCTCGGGACTAGTCTATGAGCAGTTCTTC. Translation gives CASSSGLVYEQFF. Variable domain in full (rest from reference TRBV7-8 and TRBJ2-1): GAGVSQSPRYKVAKRGQDVALRCDPISGHVSLFWYQQALGQGPEFLTYFQNEAQLDKSGLPSDRFFAERPEGSVSTLKIQRTQQEDSAVYLCASSSGLVYEQFFGPGTRLTVL.